This paragraph covers one TCR beta chain sequence. Its target is unknown. Being one base from a much bigger clone, this may be a read error. The data are from a study of CD8 T cells in ankylosing spondylitis. Findings of the study overall: Disease-linked clones were CD8+ and relatively rare in peripheral blood.

TCRdb independently ran MiXCR on the 5' RACE reads; one entry per CDR3 protein. The table shows 250,000 to 400,000 distinct CDR3 sequences, with about 9.9% occurring only once. This CDR3 has 11 residues. Between the trimmed V and J ends, which lost 0 bases and 9 bases, there was a span of 6 bases. The germline CDR1 and CDR2 sequences are DFQATT and SNEGSKA (reference sequence). The V call is TRBV20-1, the J call TRBJ2-1; no clear D gene. Sequenced sample: blood, either unsorted or a sorted T cell fraction (not recorded which). This receptor was obtained from a female donor with ankylosing spondylitis or in good health (not recorded which). Here the CDR3 DNA reads TGCAGTGCTAGAGATTATCCTGAGCAGTTCTTC. Translation gives CSARDYPEQFF.